This T cell receptor (beta chain) was profiled in a study of cytomegalovirus exposure and HLA in healthy donors. At collection, donors were nominally healthy, but unrecorded immune exposures were probable. Comments on this clone: As yet, its antigen is unknown.

Study results and limitations: An analysis was carried out later, and it reportedly showed fewer N-insertions in an Asian-associated ancestry cluster than the approximately 680-donor mean. Several V segments, TRBV6-2 and TRBV6-3 among them, could not be told apart and were dropped.

Researchers ran the PCR with 60 Vbeta and 13 Jbeta primers. Some clones are missing from TCRdb's copy, which holds only in-frame ones; the method was immunoSEQ multiplex PCR. Of around 150,000 clones listed, around four fifths are singletons. The CDR3 runs 14 residues. The germline CDR1 and CDR2 sequences are SQVTM and ANQGSEA. The V end was cut by 3 bases, the J end by 2 bases, with 12 bases between. Sequencing was carried out using PBMCs. This sequence joins TRBV29-1 and TRBJ2-3; D remains ambiguous. The sequence was collected from a man aged 18 to 35 in good health and CMV-seropositive. Written as DNA, the CDR3 is TGCAGCGTTGAGGTAGCAAAATACACAGATACGCAGTATTTT. As protein: CSVEVAKYTDTQYF.